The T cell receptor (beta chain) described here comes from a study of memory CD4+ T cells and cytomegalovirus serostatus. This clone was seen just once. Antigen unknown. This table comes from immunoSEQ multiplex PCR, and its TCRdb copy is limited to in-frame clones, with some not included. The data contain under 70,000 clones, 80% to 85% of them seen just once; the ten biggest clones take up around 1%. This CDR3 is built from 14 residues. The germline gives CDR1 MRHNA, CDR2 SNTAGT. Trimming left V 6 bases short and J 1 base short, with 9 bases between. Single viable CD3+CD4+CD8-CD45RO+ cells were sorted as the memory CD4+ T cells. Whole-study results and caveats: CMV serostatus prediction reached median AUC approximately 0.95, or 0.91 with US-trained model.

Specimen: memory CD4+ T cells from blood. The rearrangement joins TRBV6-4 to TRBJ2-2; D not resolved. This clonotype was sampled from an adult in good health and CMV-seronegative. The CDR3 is CASRPGLNTGELFF. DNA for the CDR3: TGTGCCAGCAGGCCGGGCCTGAACACCGGGGAGCTGTTTTTT.